The T cell receptor beta chain described here comes from a study of blood T cell repertoires in COVID-19. The wider study: Acute-phase and convalescent COVID-19 samples originated in the United States, Italy and Spain. The analysed material was cDNA or gDNA that came from T cells, B-cell-depleted T cells, or PBMCs.

Only in-frame clones appear in the TCRdb table, and some are missing; sequencing was by immunoSEQ multiplex PCR. The data contain 150,000 to 200,000 clones, roughly 80% of them seen just once; the ten biggest clones take up 6% to 8.5%. The J segment lost 0 bases and the V segment lost 4 bases, leaving 9 bases of the junction unmatched. Germline CDR1 reads SNHLY; CDR2 reads FYNNEI. The CDR3 covers 17 residues. Patients in Seattle were enrolled during active infection, then followed longitudinally. This rearrangement joins TRBV2 to TRBJ1-5; TRBD1 aligns across 7 bases. Sequences were obtained from peripheral blood. This TCR derives from a woman between 65 and 79 years old with COVID-19, enrolled during active disease. The CDR3 DNA reads as TGTGCCAGCAGTGCGTCACAGGGGTGGGATAGCAATCAGCCCCAGCATTTT. Residues: CASSASQGWDSNQPQHF.